Below are 28 T cell receptor beta chains sequenced from a single sample in a study of technical replicates of blood from a handful of donors. The repertoire was sequenced with immunoSEQ multiplex PCR; TCRdb's copy has only in-frame clones and lacks some. The sample holds around 80,000 clones; approximately 94% are singletons and the top ten take about 0.4%. The material sequenced was T cells isolated from PBMCs. The receptors here all came from a human donor in good health.

The V gene is TRBV21-1, the J gene TRBJ1-2; TRBD1 is the table's D call and was not checked against the DNA. TRBV21-1 counts as a pseudogene. The CDR3 is 15 residues long. This chain's CDR3 is CASSKASETGECYTF. In DNA form, the CDR3 reads TGTGCCAGCAGCAAAGCGTCTGAGACAGGGGAATGCTACACCTTC.

This chain uses TRBV9 with TRBJ1-2, with unresolved D. CDR3 length: 15 amino acids. V was shortened by 4 bases and J by 5 bases, with 18 bases between the two germline ends. Germline loops: CDR1 SGDLS, CDR2 YYNGEE. In DNA, the CDR3 is TGTGCCAGCAGCCCTAGCGGCCACACCTTTTATGGCTACACCTTC. Protein product: CASSPSGHTFYGYTF.

The chain carries TRBV30 and TRBJ2-3; D is uncertain. V lost 4 bases and J lost 1, with 3 bases in between. In germline, CDR1 is GTSNPN, CDR2 SVGIG (reference sequence). The CDR3 consists of 11 residues. Here the CDR3 DNA reads TGTGCCTGGACAGGCACAGATACGCAGTATTTT. This encodes CAWTGTDTQYF.

The chain recombines TRBV10-3 with TRBJ2-5; 9 positions match TRBD2. The CDR3 has 17 residues. J gave up 3 bases and V 2 bases, and 10 bases lay outside the gene matches. Germline V lookup: CDR1 ENHRY, CDR2 SYGVKD. For the CDR3, the DNA is TGTGCCATCAGTGAGAGTTCCCTAGCGGGGACAAAAGAGACCCAGTACTTC. This sequence encodes CAISESSLAGTKETQYF.

This rearrangement joins TRBV11-3 to TRBJ2-2; D is uncertain. Trimming pared 4 bases from V and 5 bases from J, leaving 5 bases between. There are 12 residues in the CDR3. CDR1 and CDR2 (germline): SGHNT, YENEEA. The CDR3 spells CASSSLTGELFF. CDR3 nucleotides: TGTGCCAGCAGCTCTTTAACCGGGGAGCTGTTTTTT.

The rearrangement joins TRBV7-2 to TRBJ2-7, with a weak D call TRBD1 (5 bases). V was trimmed by 2 bases and J by 4 bases, leaving 6 bases between them. Per the germline V gene, CDR1 is SGHTA and CDR2 is FQGNSA. CDR3 length equals 12 residues. The CDR3 loop reads CASSLNRYEQYF. The CDR3 region has the DNA TGTGCCAGCAGCTTAAACAGGTACGAGCAGTACTTC.

The V call is TRBV29-1, the J call TRBJ1-1, with TRBD1 as a possible D gene (5 bases). Germline V CDR1 and CDR2: SQVTM, ANQGSEA. The V gene lost 7 bases and the J gene lost 3 bases, with 15 bases spanning the gap. The CDR3 length is 13 residues. The CDR3 coding sequence is TGCAGCGCCGGGGGACGGAGGGACACTGAAGCTTTCTTT. Amino acid sequence: CSAGGRRDTEAFF.

This rearrangement joins TRBV2 to TRBJ2-7, with no clear D. Per the germline V gene, CDR1 is SNHLY and CDR2 is FYNNEI. V was pared by 0 bases and J by 4 bases, with 10 bases between. The CDR3 is made up of 14 amino acids. Here the CDR3 reads CASSEAYNKYEQYF. The CDR3 DNA is TGTGCCAGCAGTGAAGCGTACAACAAATACGAGCAGTACTTC.

The rearrangement uses TRBV27 and TRBJ2-1, with D possibly matching TRBD2 (5 bases). V was shortened by 0 bases and J by 6 bases, with 9 bases between the two germline ends. The germline V gene encodes CDR1 MNHEY and CDR2 SMNVEV (reference sequence). The CDR3 is made up of 14 amino acids. For the CDR3, the DNA is TGTGCCAGCAGTTTATCAAGTCTAGCCAATGAGCAGTTCTTC. Translated: CASSLSSLANEQFF.

The gene calls are TRBV28 and TRBJ2-3; the match to TRBD1 covers 9 bases. Germline-derived CDR1 and CDR2 are MDHEN and SYDVKM. CDR3 size: 14 residues. Trimming at V came to 5 bases and at J to 4 bases, leaving 4 bases not matched to a gene. CDR3 protein: CASSQTGGPDTQYF. In DNA, the CDR3 is TGTGCCAGCAGTCAGACAGGGGGTCCAGATACGCAGTATTTT.

The J gene is TRBJ2-1, the V gene TRBV4-2; 7 positions agree with TRBD1. This CDR3 is built from 17 residues. J lost 2 bases, V lost 0 bases, and 7 bases had no gene match. Per the germline V gene, CDR1 is LGHNA and CDR2 is YNFKEQ. CDR3 protein: CASSQEGGQATYNEQFF. The CDR3 DNA sequence: TGTGCCAGCAGCCAAGAAGGAGGACAGGCAACCTACAATGAGCAGTTCTTC.

The CDR3 reads CASSPPGTYEQYF. Written as DNA, the CDR3 is TGTGCCAGCAGCCCCCCAGGAACCTACGAGCAGTACTTC. This sequence joins TRBV9 and TRBJ2-7; no clear D. The V and J ends lost 4 bases and 2 bases respectively, with 10 bases between them. The CDR3 extends over 13 amino acids. Germline CDR1 reads SGDLS; CDR2 reads YYNGEE.

The genes are TRBV7-2 and TRBJ2-3, with TRBD2 identical over 8 bases. Germline-derived CDR1 and CDR2 are SGHTA and FQGNSA. Trimming took 2 bases from V and 0 from J; bases not matched to a gene: 1. This CDR3 is 15 amino acids long. CDR3: CASSLPSGSTDTQYF. In nucleotides, the CDR3 is TGTGCCAGCAGCTTACCTAGCGGGAGCACAGATACGCAGTATTTT.

This chain connects TRBV9 to TRBJ2-5; D gene unclear. The germline V gene encodes CDR1 SGDLS and CDR2 YYNGEE. The CDR3 loop spans 14 amino acids. The V end was cut by 0 bases, the J end by 1 base, with 7 bases between. CDR3 coding DNA: TGTGCCAGCAGCGTAGGGTCTAGCCAAGAGACCCAGTACTTC. It translates to CASSVGSSQETQYF. The full variable domain, its missing parts supplied by reference TRBV9 and TRBJ2-5, is DSGVTQTPKHLITATGQRVTLRCSPRSGDLSVYWYQQSLDQGLQFLIQYYNGEERAKGNILERFSAQQFPDLHSELNLSSLELGDSALYFCASSVGSSQETQYFGPGTRLLVL.

This chain links TRBV4-2 with TRBJ2-7; possibly TRBD2 for D (6 bases). The CDR3 runs 16 residues. Germline CDR1 reads LGHNA; CDR2 reads YNFKEQ. V lost 0 bases and J 2 bases, leaving 14 bases between the germline ends. The CDR3 DNA follows: TGTGCCAGCAGCCAAGATCCGGCAGGGAGGACCTACGAGCAGTACTTC. It is translated as CASSQDPAGRTYEQYF.

The chain employs TRBV11-3 and TRBJ2-5, with D possibly TRBD1 on 5 matching bases. The V and J ends lost 5 bases and 2 bases respectively, with 9 bases between them. Germline-derived CDR1 and CDR2 are SGHNT and YENEEA. The CDR3 spans 13 residues. The CDR3 nucleotides read TGTGCCAGCAGCCAGGGAATTCAAGAGACCCAGTACTTC. Residues: CASSQGIQETQYF. The full variable domain, completed using reference TRBV11-3 and TRBJ2-5, is EAGVVQSPRYKIIEKKQPVAFWCNPISGHNTLYWYLQNLGQGPELLIRYENEEAVDDSQLPKDRFSAERLKGVDSTLKIQPAELGDSAVYLCASSQGIQETQYFGPGTRLLVL.

This clone was counted only a few times. The CDR3 sequence is CATSRGALFYNEQFF. CDR3 nucleotide sequence: TGTGCCACCAGCAGAGGAGCTCTTTTCTACAATGAGCAGTTCTTC. The rearrangement uses TRBV15 and TRBJ2-1; no definite D call. V was shortened by 1 base and J by 3 bases, with 10 bases between the two germline ends. CDR3 size: 15 residues. CDR1 and CDR2 (germline): LNHNV, YYDKDF (reference sequence).

V usage is TRBV9 and J usage is TRBJ2-2, with 8 positions matching TRBD1. The V gene's germline CDR1 is SGDLS and CDR2 YYNGEE. The J segment lost 5 bases and the V segment lost 3 bases, leaving 9 bases of the junction unmatched. The CDR3 loop spans 16 amino acids. The CDR3 DNA reads as TGTGCCAGCAGCGCCTACGGACAGGGTTCGACCGGGGAGCTGTTTTTT. Protein: CASSAYGQGSTGELFF.

The chain combines TRBV5-1 with TRBJ2-5, with 10 bases that match TRBD2. Per the germline V gene, CDR1 is SGHRS and CDR2 is YFSETQ. The ends lost 3 bases at V and 4 bases at J; junction bases unmatched: 9. This CDR3 spans 16 amino acids. CDR3 sequence reads: CASSWGSSGRGETQYF. CDR3 DNA sequence: TGCGCCAGCAGCTGGGGGTCGAGCGGGAGGGGAGAGACCCAGTACTTC.

V is TRBV6-6 and J is TRBJ1-5, with D possibly being TRBD1 (6 bases). Germline lookup yields CDR1 MNHNY and CDR2 SVGAGI (reference sequence). Deletions cut 0 bases from V and 7 bases from J, with 16 bases between. The CDR3 has 16 amino acids. The CDR3 DNA sequence: TGTGCCAGCAGTTACTCGGGTGGGGGGGGCGGCCAGCCCCAGCATTTT. Amino acids: CASSYSGGGGGQPQHF.

The chain links TRBV5-8 to TRBJ1-2; TRBD1 aligns across 7 bases. Germline CDR1 is SGHTS and CDR2 is YDEGEE. The CDR3 is 14 residues long. J was trimmed by 8 bases and V by 2 bases; bases with no gene match: 9. The CDR3, as DNA: TGTGCCAGCAGCTTATATCTAGGGGGCAGAGGCTACACCTTC. It translates to CASSLYLGGRGYTF.

The rearrangement links TRBV7-9 to TRBJ1-1; D is uncertain. Trimming removed 3 bases from V and 6 bases from J, with 5 bases in between. CDR1 and CDR2 from the germline V gene are SEHNR and FQNEAQ (reference sequence). This CDR3 spans 11 amino acids. The DNA for the CDR3 is TGTGCCAGCAGCTTGGCGGCTGAAGCTTTCTTT. It is translated as CASSLAAEAFF.

V gene TRBV4-1 combines with J gene TRBJ1-4; 8 bases match TRBD1. The CDR3 has 13 amino acids. The germline V gene encodes CDR1 MGHRA and CDR2 YSYEKL. Trimming took 4 bases from V and 8 from J; bases not matched to a gene: 3. As DNA, the CDR3 is TGCGCCAGCAGCCGACAGGGGAGGGAAAAACTGTTTTTT. It yields the protein CASSRQGREKLFF.

The chain links TRBV6-6 to TRBJ2-2; TRBD1 agrees at 11 bases. J was trimmed by 4 bases and V by 5 bases; bases with no gene match: 6. Per germline, CDR1 MNHNY and CDR2 SVGAGI (reference sequence). The CDR3 has 16 amino acids. As DNA, the CDR3 is TGTGCCAGCAGTGCCCGGGACAGGGGGATCACCGGGGAGCTGTTTTTT. Translating it yields CASSARDRGITGELFF.

The chain recombines TRBV4-1 with TRBJ2-5; 8 nucleotides agree with TRBD1. Germline assignment: CDR1 MGHRA and CDR2 YSYEKL. The J segment lost 5 bases and the V segment lost 1 base, leaving 6 bases of the junction unmatched. The CDR3 has 15 amino acids. CDR3 DNA sequence: TGCGCCAGCAGCCAAGTGGACAGGGATTGGGAGACCCAGTACTTC. It codes for CASSQVDRDWETQYF.

The V gene is TRBV7-9, the J gene TRBJ2-3, with TRBD1 matching over 8 bases. Unmatched junction bases numbered 9, after V lost 5 bases and J lost 2 bases. The length of the CDR3 is 16 residues. Germline V gene data show CDR1 as SEHNR and CDR2 as FQNEAQ (reference sequence). CDR3 region: CASSNWDRRFTDTQYF. The CDR3 nucleotides are TGTGCCAGCAGCAATTGGGACAGGAGATTCACAGATACGCAGTATTTT. Full variable domain (outside the CDR3, taken from reference TRBV7-9 and TRBJ2-3): DTGVSQNPRHKITKRGQNVTFRCDPISEHNRLYWYRQTLGQGPEFLTYFQNEAQLEKSRLLSDRFSAERPKGSFSTLEIQRTEQGDSAMYLCASSNWDRRFTDTQYFGPGTRLTVL.

The chain uses TRBV2 and TRBJ1-5; TRBD1 might be the D (6 bases). In germline, CDR1 is SNHLY, CDR2 FYNNEI. The V end was cut by 4 bases, the J end by 7 bases, with 14 bases between. This CDR3 contains 14 residues. The CDR3, as DNA: TGTGCCAGCAGTGTATTGGGGGCTGAACAGCCCCAGCATTTT. Protein: CASSVLGAEQPQHF.

The rearrangement links TRBV4-3 to TRBJ2-7; perhaps TRBD1 as D (6 bases). Germline CDR1 and CDR2: LGHNA and YSLEER. Trimming removed 0 bases at V and 0 bases at J, with 9 bases between. This CDR3 is 15 amino acids long. This chain's CDR3 is CASSQEGHSSYEQYF. The CDR3 nucleotides read TGCGCCAGCAGCCAAGAGGGACACAGCTCCTACGAGCAGTACTTC.